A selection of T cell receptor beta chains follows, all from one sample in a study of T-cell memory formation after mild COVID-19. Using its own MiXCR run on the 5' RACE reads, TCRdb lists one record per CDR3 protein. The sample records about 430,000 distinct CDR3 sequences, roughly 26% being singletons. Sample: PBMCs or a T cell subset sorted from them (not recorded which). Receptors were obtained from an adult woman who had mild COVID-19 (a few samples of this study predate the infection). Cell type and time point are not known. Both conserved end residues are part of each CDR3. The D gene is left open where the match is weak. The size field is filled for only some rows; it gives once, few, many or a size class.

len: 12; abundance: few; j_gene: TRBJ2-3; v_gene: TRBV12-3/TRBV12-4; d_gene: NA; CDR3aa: CASRPGIDTQYF; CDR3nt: TGTGCCAGCAGACCCGGTATCGATACGCAGTATTTT
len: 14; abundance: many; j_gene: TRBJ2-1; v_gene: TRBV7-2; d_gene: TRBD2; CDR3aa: CASSLGLANFEQFF; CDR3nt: TGTGCCAGCAGCTTAGGACTAGCTAATTTTGAGCAGTTCTTC
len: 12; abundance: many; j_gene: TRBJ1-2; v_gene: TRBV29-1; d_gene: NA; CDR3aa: CSVGQGGHGYTF; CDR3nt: TGCAGCGTTGGGCAGGGAGGACATGGCTACACCTTC
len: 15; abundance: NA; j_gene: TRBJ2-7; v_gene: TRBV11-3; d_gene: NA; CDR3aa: CASSTTLGRAGEQYF; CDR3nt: TGTGCCAGCAGCACTACCCTCGGCAGGGCGGGCGAGCAGTACTTC
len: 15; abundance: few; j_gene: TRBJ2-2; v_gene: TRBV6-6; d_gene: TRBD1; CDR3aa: CASSTGQGAVGELFF; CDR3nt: TGTGCCAGCAGTACCGGACAGGGGGCGGTCGGGGAGCTGTTTTTT
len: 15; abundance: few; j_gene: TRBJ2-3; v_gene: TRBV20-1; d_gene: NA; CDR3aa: CSASDRGGPTDTQYF; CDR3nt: TGCAGTGCTAGTGATCGGGGTGGCCCCACAGATACGCAGTATTTT
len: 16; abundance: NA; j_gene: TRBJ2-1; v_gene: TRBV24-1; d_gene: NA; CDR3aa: CATSDSQGRAYNEQFF; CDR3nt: TGTGCCACCAGTGATTCACAGGGTCGGGCATACAATGAGCAGTTCTTC
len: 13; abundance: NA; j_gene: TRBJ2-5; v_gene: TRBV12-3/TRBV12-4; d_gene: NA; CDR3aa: CASSSSGRETQYF; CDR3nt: TGTGCCAGCAGCTCATCAGGGAGGGAGACCCAGTACTTC
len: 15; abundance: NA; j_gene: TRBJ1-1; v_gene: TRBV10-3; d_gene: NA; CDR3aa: CAISESGLPNTEAFF; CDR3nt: TGTGCCATCAGTGAATCCGGGCTCCCGAACACTGAAGCTTTCTTT
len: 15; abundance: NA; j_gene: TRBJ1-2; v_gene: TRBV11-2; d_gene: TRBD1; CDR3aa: CASSLSGTGLYGYTF; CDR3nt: TGTGCCAGCAGCTTATCCGGGACAGGGCTTTATGGCTACACCTTC
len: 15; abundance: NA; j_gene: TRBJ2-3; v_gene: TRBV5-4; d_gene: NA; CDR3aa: CASSPGSASTDTQYF; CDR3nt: TGTGCCAGCTCTCCGGGATCCGCTAGCACAGATACGCAGTATTTT
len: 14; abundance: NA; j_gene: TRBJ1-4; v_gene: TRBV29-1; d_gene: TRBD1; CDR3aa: CSGGTGTGGEKLFF; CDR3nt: TGCAGCGGGGGAACCGGGACAGGGGGTGAAAAACTGTTTTTT
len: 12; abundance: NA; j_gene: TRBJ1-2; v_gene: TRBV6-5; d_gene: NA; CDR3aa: CASSAPPHGYTF; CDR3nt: TGTGCCAGCAGTGCACCCCCCCACGGCTACACCTTC
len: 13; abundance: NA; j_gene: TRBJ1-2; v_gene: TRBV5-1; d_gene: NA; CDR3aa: CASSFESRGGYTF; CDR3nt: TGCGCCAGCAGCTTCGAGAGCCGGGGAGGCTACACCTTC
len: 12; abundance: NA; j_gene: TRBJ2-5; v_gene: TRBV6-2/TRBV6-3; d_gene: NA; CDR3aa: CASSYYQETQYF; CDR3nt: TGTGCCAGCAGTTACTACCAAGAGACCCAGTACTTC
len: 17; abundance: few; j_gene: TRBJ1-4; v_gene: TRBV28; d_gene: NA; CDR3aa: CASSLYPIRSTNEKLFF; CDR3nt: TGTGCCAGCAGTTTATACCCCATTAGATCAACTAATGAAAAACTGTTTTTT
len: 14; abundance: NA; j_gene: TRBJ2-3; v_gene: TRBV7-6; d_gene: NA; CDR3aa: CASSLQTFRDTQYF; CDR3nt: TGTGCCAGCAGCTTGCAGACCTTTAGGGATACGCAGTATTTT
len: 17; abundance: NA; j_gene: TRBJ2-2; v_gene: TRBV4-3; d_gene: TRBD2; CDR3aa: CASSQLVTSGSSGELFF; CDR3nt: TGCGCCAGCAGCCAACTCGTGACTAGCGGGAGTTCCGGGGAGCTGTTTTTT